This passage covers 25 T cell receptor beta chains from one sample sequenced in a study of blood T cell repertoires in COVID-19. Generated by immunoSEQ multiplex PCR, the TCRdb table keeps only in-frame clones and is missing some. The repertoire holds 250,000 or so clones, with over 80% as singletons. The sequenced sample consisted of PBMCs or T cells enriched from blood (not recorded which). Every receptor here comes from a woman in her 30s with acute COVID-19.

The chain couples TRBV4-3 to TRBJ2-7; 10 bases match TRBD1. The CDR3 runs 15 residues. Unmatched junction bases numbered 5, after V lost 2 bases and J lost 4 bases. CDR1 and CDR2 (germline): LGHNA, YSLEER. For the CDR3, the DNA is TGCGCCAGCAGCCAATCTAGGGACAGGGGTTACGAGCAGTACTTC. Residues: CASSQSRDRGYEQYF.

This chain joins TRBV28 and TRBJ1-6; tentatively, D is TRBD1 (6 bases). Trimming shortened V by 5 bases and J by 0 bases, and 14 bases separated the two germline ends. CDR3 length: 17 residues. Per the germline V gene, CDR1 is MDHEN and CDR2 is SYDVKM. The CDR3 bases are TGTGCCAGCAGTGCCACGGACAGTCCCTCCTATAATTCACCCCTCCACTTT. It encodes CASSATDSPSYNSPLHF. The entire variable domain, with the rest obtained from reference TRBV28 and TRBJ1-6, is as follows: DVKVTQSSRYLVKRTGEKVFLECVQDMDHENMFWYRQDPGLGLRLIYFSYDVKMKEKGDIPEGYSVSREKKERFSLILESASTNQTSMYLCASSATDSPSYNSPLHFGNGTRLTVT.

Here the CDR3 reads CASRDRGGRNTIYF. CDR3 coding DNA: TGTGCCAGCAGGGACAGGGGGGGACGAAACACCATATATTTT. The chain links TRBV3-1 (or the pseudogene TRBV3-2) to TRBJ1-3; TRBD1 matches at 10 bases. There are 14 residues in the CDR3. In germline, CDR1 is LGHDT, CDR2 YNNKEL (reference sequence). V lost 6 bases and J lost 5; bases outside the gene matches: 4.

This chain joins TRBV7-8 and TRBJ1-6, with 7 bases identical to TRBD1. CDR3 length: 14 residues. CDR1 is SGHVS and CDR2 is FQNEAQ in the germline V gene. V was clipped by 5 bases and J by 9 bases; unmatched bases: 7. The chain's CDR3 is CASSQDREISPLHF. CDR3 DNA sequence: TGTGCCAGCAGCCAAGACAGGGAGATTTCACCCCTCCACTTT.

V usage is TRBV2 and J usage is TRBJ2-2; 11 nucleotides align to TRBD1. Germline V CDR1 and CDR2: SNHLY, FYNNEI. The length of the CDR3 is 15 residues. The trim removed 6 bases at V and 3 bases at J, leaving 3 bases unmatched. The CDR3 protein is CASSRTGGDTGELFF. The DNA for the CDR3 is TGTGCCAGCAGCCGGACAGGGGGCGACACCGGGGAGCTGTTTTTT.

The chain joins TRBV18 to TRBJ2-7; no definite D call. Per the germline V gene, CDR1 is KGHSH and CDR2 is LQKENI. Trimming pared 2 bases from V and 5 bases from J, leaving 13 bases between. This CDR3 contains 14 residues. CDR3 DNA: TGTGCCAGCTCACCAGGGCAGAGCCTGGACGAGCAGTACTTC. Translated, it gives CASSPGQSLDEQYF.

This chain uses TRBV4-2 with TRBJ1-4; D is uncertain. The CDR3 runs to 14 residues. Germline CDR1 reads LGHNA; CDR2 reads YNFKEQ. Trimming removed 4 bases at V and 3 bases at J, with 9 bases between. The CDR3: CASSPSPANEKLFF. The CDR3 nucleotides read TGTGCCAGCAGCCCCTCCCCAGCTAATGAAAAACTGTTTTTT.

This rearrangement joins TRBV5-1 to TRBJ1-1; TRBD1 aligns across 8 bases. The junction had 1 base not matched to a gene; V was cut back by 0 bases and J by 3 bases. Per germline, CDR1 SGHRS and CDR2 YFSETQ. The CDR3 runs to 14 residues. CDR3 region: CASSLDRGYTEAFF. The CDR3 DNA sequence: TGCGCCAGCAGCTTGGACAGGGGGTACACTGAAGCTTTCTTT.

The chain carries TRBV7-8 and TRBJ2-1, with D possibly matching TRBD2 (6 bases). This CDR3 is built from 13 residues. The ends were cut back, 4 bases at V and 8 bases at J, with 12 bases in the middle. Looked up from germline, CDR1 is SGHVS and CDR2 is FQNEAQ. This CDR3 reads CASSSGLFYEQFF. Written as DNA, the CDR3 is TGTGCCAGCAGCTCGGGACTGTTCTATGAGCAGTTCTTC.

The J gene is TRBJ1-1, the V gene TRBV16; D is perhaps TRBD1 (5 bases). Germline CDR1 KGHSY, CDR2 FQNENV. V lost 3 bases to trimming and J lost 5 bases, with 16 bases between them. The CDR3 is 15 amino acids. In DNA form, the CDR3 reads TGTGCCAGCAGCCAGTTTCTTAAAGGGGAAACTGAAGCTTTCTTT. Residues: CASSQFLKGETEAFF.

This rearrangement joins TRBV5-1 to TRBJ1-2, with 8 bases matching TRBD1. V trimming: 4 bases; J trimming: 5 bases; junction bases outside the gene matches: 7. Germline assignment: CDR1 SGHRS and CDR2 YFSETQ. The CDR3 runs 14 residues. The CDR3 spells CASSIGQGEYGYTF. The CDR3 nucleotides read TGCGCCAGCAGCATCGGACAGGGAGAGTATGGCTACACCTTC. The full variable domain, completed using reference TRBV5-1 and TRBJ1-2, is KAGVTQTPRYLIKTRGQQVTLSCSPISGHRSVSWYQQTPGQGLQFLFEYFSETQRNKGNFPGRFSGRQFSNSRSEMNVSTLELGDSALYLCASSIGQGEYGYTFGSGTRLTVV.

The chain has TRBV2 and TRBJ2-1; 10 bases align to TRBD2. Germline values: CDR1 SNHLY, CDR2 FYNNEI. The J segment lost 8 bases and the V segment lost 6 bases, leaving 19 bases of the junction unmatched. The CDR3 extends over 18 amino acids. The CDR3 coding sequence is TGTGCCAGCAGACTCCCCGGAGGGGCTAGCGGGGGCAGGGATGAGCAGTTCTTC. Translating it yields CASRLPGGASGGRDEQFF.

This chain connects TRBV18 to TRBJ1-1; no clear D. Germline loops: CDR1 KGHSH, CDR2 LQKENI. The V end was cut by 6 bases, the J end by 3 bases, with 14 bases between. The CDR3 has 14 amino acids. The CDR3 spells CASSGMSEDTEAFF. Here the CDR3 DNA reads TGTGCCAGCTCGGGGATGTCGGAGGACACTGAAGCTTTCTTT.

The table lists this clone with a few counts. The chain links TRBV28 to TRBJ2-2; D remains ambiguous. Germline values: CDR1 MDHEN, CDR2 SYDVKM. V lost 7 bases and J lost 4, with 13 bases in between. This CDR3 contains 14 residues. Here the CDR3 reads CASIGQEVTGELFF. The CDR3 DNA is TGTGCCAGCATTGGGCAGGAAGTCACCGGGGAGCTGTTTTTT.

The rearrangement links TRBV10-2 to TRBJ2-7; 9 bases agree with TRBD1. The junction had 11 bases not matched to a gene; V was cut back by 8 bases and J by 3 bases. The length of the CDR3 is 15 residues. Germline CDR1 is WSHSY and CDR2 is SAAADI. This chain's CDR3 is CASSAGTGGGYEQYF. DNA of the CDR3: TGCGCCAGCTCAGCCGGCACAGGGGGCGGCTACGAGCAGTACTTC.

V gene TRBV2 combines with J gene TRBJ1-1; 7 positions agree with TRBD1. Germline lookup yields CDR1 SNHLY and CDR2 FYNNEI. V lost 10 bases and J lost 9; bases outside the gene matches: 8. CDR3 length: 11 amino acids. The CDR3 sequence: CAIGTASQAFF. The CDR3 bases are TGTGCCATTGGGACAGCGAGTCAAGCTTTCTTT.

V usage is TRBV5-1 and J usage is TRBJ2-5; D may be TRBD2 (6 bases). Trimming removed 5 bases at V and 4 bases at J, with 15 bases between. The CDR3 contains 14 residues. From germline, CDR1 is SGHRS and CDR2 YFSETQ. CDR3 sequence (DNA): TGCGCCAGCAGACCGACTAGTGGGGGAGAGACCCAGTACTTC. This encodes CASRPTSGGETQYF.

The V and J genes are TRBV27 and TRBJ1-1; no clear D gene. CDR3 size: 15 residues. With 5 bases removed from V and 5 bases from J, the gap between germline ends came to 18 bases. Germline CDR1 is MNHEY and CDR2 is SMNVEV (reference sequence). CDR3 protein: CASSPGADLGTEAFF. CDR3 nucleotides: TGTGCCAGCAGTCCGGGAGCAGATTTGGGGACTGAAGCTTTCTTT.

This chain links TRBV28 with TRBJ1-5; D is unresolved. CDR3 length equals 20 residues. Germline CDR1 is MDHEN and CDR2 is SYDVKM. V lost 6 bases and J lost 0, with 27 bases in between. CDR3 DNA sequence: TGTGCCAGCAGCCCTGGAATAATAGAGACACGATTAAATAGCAATCAGCCCCAGCATTTT. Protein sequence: CASSPGIIETRLNSNQPQHF.

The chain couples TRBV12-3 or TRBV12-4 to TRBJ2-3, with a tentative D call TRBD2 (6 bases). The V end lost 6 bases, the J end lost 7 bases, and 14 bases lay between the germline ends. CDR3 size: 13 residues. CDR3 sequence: CASSALGLHTQYF. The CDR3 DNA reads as TGTGCCAGCAGCGCGCTGGGACTCCATACGCAGTATTTT.

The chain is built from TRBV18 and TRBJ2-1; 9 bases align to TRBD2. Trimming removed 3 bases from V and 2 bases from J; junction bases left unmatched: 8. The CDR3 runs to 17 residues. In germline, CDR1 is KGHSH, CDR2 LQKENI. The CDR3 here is CASSPFGGRAAYNEQFF. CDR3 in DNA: TGTGCCAGCTCACCCTTTGGCGGGAGGGCCGCCTACAATGAGCAGTTCTTC.

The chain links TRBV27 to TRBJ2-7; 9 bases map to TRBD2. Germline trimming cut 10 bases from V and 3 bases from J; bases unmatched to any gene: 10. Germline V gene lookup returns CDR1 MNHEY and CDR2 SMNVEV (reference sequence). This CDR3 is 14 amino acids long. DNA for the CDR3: TGTGCCATCAAGAGAATTAGCGGGAGCTACGAGCAGTACTTC. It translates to CAIKRISGSYEQYF.

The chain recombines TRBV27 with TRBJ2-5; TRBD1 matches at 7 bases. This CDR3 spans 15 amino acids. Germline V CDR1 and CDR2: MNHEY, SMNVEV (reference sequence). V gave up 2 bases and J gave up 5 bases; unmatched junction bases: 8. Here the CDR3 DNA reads TGTGCCAGCAGTTTAAACCGACAGGGCTGGGAGACCCAGTACTTC. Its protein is CASSLNRQGWETQYF.

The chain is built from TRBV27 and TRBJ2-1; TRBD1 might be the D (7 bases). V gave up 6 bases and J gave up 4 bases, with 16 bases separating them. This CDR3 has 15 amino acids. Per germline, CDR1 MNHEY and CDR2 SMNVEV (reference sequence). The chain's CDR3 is CASSLGGTVYNEQFF. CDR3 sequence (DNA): TGTGCCAGCAGCTTAGGAGGGACAGTTTACAATGAGCAGTTCTTC.

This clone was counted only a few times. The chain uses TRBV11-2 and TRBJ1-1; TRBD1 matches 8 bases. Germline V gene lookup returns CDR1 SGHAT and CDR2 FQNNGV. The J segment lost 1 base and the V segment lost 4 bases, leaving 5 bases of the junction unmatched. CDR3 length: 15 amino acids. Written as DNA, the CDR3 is TGTGCCAGCAGCTCCTCGGACAGGGCGAACACTGAAGCTTTCTTT. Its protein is CASSSSDRANTEAFF. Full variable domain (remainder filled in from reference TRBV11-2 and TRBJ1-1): EAGVAQSPRYKIIEKRQSVAFWCNPISGHATLYWYQQILGQGPKLLIQFQNNGVVDDSQLPKDRFSAERLKGVDSTLKIQPAKLEDSAVYLCASSSSDRANTEAFFGQGTRLTVV.